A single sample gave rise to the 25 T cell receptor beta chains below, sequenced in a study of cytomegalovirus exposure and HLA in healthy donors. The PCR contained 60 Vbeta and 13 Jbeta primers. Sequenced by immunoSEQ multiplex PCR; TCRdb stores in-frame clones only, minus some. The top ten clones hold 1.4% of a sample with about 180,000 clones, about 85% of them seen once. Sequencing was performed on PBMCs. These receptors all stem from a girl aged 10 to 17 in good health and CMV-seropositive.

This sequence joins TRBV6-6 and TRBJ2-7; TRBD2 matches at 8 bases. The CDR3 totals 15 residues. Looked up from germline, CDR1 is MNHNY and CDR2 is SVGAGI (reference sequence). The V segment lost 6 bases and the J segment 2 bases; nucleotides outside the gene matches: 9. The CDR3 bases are TGTGCCAGCAGCCAAGGGCGGGGGGCCACCTACGAGCAGTACTTC. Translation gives CASSQGRGATYEQYF.

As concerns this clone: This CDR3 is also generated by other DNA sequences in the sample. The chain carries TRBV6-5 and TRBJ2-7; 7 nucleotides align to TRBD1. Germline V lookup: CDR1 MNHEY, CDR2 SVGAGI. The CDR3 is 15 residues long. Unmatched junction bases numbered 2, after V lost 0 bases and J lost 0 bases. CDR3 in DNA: TGTGCCAGCAGTTACTCGAGGGACAGCTCCTACGAGCAGTACTTC. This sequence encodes CASSYSRDSSYEQYF.

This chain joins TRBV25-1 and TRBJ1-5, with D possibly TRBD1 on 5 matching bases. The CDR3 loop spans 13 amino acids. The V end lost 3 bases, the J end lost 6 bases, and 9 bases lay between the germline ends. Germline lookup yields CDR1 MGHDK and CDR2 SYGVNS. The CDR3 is CASSDSGIQPQHF. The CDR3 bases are TGTGCCAGCAGTGATTCAGGGATTCAGCCCCAGCATTTT. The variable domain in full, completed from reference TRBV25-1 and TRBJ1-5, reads EADIYQTPRYLVIGTGKKITLECSQTMGHDKMYWYQQDPGMELHLIHYSYGVNSTEKGDLSSESTVSRIRTEHFPLTLESARPSHTSQYLCASSDSGIQPQHFGDGTRLSIL.

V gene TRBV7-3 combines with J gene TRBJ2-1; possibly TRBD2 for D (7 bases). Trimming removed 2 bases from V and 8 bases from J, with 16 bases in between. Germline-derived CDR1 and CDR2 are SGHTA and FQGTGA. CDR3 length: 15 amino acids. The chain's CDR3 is CASSLGGGGSYEQFF. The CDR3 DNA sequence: TGTGCCAGCAGCTTAGGGGGCGGGGGAAGCTATGAGCAGTTCTTC.

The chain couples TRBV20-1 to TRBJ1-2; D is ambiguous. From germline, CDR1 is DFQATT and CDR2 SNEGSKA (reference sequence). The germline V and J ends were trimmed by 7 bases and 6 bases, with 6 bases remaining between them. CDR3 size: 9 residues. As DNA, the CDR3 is TGCAGTGAGGAGAATGGCTACACCTTC. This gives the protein CSEENGYTF.

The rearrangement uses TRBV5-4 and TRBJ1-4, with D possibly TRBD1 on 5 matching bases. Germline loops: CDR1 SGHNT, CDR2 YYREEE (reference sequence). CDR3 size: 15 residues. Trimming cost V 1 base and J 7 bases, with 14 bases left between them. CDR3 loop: CASSLRSGVGEKLFF. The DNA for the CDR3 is TGTGCCAGCAGCTTGAGGTCGGGGGTGGGTGAAAAACTGTTTTTT. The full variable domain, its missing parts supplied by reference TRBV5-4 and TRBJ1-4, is ETGVTQSPTHLIKTRGQQVTLRCSSQSGHNTVSWYQQALGQGPQFIFQYYREEENGRGNFPPRFSGLQFPNYSSELNVNALELDDSALYLCASSLRSGVGEKLFFGSGTQLSVL.

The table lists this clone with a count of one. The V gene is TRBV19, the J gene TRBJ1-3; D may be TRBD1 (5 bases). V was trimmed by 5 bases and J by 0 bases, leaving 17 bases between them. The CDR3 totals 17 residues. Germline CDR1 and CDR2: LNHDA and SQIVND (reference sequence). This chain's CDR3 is CASSPTTVLISGNTIYF. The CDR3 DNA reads TGTGCCAGTAGTCCGACGACAGTACTAATCTCTGGAAACACCATATATTTT.

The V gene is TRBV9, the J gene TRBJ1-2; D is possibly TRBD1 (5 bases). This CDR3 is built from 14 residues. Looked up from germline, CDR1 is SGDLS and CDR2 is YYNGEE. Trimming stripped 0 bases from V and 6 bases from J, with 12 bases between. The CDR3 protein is CASSVAPGRDGYTF. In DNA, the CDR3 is TGTGCCAGCAGCGTAGCTCCAGGGAGGGATGGCTACACCTTC.

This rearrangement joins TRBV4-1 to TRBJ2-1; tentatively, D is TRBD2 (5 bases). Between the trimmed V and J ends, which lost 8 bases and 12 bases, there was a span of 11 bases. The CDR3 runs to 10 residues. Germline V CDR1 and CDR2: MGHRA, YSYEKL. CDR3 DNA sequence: TGCGCCAGCGGTACGGGGTGGCAGTTCTTC. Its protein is CASGTGWQFF.

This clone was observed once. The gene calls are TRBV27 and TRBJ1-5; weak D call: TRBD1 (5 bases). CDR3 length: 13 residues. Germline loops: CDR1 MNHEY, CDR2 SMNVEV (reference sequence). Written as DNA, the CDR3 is TGTGCGACTCGGACACATAGCAATCAGCCCCAGCATTTT. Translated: CATRTHSNQPQHF.

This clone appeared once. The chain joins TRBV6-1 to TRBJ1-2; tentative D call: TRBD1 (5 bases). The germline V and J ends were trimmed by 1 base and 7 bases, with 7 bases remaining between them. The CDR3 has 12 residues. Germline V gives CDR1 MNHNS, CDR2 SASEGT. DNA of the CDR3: TGTGCCAGCAGTGAAGGGGGCCCTGGCTACACCTTC. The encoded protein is CASSEGGPGYTF.

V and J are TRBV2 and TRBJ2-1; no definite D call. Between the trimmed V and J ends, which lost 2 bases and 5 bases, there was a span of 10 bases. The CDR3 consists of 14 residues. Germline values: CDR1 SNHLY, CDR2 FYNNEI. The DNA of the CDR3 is TGTGCCAGCAGTGAACAGCGTGCCAACAATGAGCAGTTCTTC. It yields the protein CASSEQRANNEQFF.

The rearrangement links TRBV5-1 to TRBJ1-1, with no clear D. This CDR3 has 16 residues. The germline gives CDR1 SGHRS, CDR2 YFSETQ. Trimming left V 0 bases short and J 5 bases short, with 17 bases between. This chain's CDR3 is CASSLAAAGRRTEAFF. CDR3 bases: TGCGCCAGCAGCTTGGCAGCAGCGGGAAGAAGGACTGAAGCTTTCTTT.

DNA of the CDR3: TGTGCCAGCAGCTTGGGCCGGGTAGGCGGGAGCACAGATACGCAGTATTTT. Its protein is CASSLGRVGGSTDTQYF. The V call is TRBV5-4, the J call TRBJ2-3; possible D gene TRBD2, 5 bases. Looked up from germline, CDR1 is SGHNT and CDR2 is YYREEE (reference sequence). This CDR3 contains 17 residues. Trimming left V 0 bases short and J 0 bases short, with 14 bases between.

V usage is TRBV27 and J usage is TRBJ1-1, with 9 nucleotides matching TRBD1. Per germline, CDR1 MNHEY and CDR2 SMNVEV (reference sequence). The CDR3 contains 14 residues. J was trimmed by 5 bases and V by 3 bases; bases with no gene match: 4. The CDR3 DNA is TGTGCCAGCAGTTTCACAGGGGGCTCAACTGAAGCTTTCTTT. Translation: CASSFTGGSTEAFF.

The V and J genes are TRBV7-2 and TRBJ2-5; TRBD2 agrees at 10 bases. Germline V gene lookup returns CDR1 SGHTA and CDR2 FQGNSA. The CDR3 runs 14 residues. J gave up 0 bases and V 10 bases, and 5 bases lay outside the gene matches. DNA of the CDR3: TGTGCCACCAAAGCGGGAGGGTACCAAGAGACCCAGTACTTC. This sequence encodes CATKAGGYQETQYF.

The CDR3 DNA follows: TGTGCCAGCCTACGAGAGGGGAACACTGAAGCTTTCTTT. Translated, it gives CASLREGNTEAFF. The rearrangement joins TRBV2 to TRBJ1-1; no definite D call. Trimming removed 8 bases at V and 1 base at J, with 11 bases between. The germline V gene has CDR1 SNHLY and CDR2 FYNNEI. The length of the CDR3 is 13 residues.

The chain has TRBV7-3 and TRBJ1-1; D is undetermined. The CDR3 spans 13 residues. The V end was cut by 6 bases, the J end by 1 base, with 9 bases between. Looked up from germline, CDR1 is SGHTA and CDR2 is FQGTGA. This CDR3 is CASRERWNTEAFF. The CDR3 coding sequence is TGTGCCAGCAGGGAGAGGTGGAACACTGAAGCTTTCTTT.

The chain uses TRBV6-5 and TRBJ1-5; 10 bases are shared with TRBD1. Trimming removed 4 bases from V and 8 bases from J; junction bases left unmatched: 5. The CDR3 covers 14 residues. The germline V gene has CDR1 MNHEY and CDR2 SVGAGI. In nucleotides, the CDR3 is TGTGCCAGCAGTTCTCAGACAGGGGGCAAGCCCCAGCATTTT. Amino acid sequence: CASSSQTGGKPQHF.

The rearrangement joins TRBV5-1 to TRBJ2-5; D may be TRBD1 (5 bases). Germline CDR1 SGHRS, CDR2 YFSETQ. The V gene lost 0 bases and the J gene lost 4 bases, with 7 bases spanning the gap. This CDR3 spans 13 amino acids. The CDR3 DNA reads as TGCGCCAGCAGCTTGGAAGGGGCAGAGACCCAGTACTTC. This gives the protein CASSLEGAETQYF.

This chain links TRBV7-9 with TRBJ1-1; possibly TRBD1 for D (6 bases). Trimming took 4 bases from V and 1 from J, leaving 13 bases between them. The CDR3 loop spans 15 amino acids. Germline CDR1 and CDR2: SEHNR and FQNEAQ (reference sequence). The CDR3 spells CASSSRTVRNTEAFF. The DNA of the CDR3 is TGTGCCAGCAGCTCAAGGACAGTCCGGAACACTGAAGCTTTCTTT.

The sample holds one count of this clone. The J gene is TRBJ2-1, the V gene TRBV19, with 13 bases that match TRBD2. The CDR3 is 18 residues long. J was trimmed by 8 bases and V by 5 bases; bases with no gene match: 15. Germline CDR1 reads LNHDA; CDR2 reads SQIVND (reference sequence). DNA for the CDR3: TGTGCCAGTAGTTCCATCCTCTCCGGGACTAGCGGGATCCATGAGCAGTTCTTC. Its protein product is CASSSILSGTSGIHEQFF. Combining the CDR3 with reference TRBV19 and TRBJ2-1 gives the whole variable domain DGGITQSPKYLFRKEGQNVTLSCEQNLNHDAMYWYRQDPGQGLRLIYYSQIVNDFQKGDIAEGYSVSREKKESFPLTVTSAQKNPTAFYLCASSSILSGTSGIHEQFFGPGTRLTVL.

Written as DNA, the CDR3 is TGTGCCGGTCTACGGGAGGGCCCCAATGAGCAGTTCTTC. It translates to CAGLREGPNEQFF. This chain connects TRBV2 to TRBJ2-1; TRBD2 matches 8 bases. The CDR3 length is 13 residues. The junction had 9 bases not matched to a gene; V was cut back by 11 bases and J by 6 bases. Germline V CDR1 and CDR2: SNHLY, FYNNEI.

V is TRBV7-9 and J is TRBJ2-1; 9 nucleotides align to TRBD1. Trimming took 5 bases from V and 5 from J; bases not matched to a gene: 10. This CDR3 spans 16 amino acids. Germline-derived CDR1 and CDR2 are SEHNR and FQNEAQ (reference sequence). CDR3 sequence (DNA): TGTGCCAGCAGCCGCGGGGATGGGACAGGGAACAATGAGCAGTTCTTC. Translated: CASSRGDGTGNNEQFF.

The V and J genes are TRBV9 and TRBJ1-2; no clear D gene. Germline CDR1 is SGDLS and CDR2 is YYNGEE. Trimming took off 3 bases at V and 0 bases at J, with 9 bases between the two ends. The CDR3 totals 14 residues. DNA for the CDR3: TGTGCCAGCAGCGCACGCGGAGCTAACTATGGCTACACCTTC. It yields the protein CASSARGANYGYTF.